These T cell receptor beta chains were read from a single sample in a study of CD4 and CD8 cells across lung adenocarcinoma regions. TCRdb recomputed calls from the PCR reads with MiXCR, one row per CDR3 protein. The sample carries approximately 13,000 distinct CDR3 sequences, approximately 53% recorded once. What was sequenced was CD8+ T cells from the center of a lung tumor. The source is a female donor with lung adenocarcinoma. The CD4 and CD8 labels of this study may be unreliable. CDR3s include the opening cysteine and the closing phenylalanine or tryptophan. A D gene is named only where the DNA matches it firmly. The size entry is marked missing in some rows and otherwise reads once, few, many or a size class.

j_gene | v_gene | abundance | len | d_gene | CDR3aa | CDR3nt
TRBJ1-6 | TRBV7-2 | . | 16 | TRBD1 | CASSSQGAIYNSPLHF | TGTGCCAGCAGCTCACAGGGGGCCATCTATAATTCACCCCTCCACTTT
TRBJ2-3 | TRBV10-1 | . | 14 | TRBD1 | CASSRTGGADTQYF | TGCGCCAGCAGTAGGACAGGGGGCGCAGATACGCAGTATTTT
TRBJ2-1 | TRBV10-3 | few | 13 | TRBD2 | CATSGLARNEQFF | TGTGCCACCTCGGGACTAGCGAGGAATGAGCAGTTCTTC
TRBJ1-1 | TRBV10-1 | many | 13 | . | CASSEKVQRGAFF | TGCGCCAGCAGTGAAAAGGTCCAGCGCGGGGCTTTCTTT
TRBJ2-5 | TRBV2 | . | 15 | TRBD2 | CASSDLLAGQETQYF | TGTGCCAGCAGTGACCTACTAGCGGGTCAAGAGACCCAGTACTTC
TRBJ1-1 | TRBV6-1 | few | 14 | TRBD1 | CASRGTALNTEAFF | TGTGCCAGCAGGGGGACAGCCTTGAACACTGAAGCTTTCTTT
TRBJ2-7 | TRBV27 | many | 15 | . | CASSLRTRGGYEQYF | TGTGCCAGCAGTTTACGTACCAGGGGGGGCTACGAGCAGTACTTC
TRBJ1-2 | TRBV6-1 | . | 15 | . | CASLLRGGSNYGYTF | TGTGCCAGCTTGCTTCGGGGGGGATCTAACTATGGCTACACCTTC
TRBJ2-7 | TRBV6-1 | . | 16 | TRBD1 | CASSETDRAYSYEQYF | TGTGCCAGCAGTGAGACAGACAGGGCCTATTCCTACGAGCAGTACTTC
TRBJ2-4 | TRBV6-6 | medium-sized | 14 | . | CASRPDLAKNIQYF | TGTGCCAGCAGACCAGACCTAGCCAAAAACATTCAGTACTTC
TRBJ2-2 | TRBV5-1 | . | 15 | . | CASSLYGTATGELFF | TGCGCCAGCAGCTTGTACGGGACTGCCACCGGGGAGCTGTTTTTT
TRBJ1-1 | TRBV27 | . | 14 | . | CASSFAGSDTEAFF | TGTGCCAGCAGTTTCGCGGGGAGCGACACTGAAGCTTTCTTT
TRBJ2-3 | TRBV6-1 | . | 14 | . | CASNPGRRTDTQYF | TGTGCCAGCAATCCGGGCCGTCGCACAGATACGCAGTATTTT
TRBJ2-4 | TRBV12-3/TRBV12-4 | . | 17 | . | CASSFSGWWLAKNIQYF | TGTGCCAGCAGTTTTTCGGGGTGGTGGCTGGCCAAAAACATTCAGTACTTC
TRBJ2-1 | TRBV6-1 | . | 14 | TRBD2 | CASNQLAGGEEQFF | TGTGCCAGCAATCAACTAGCGGGGGGAGAGGAGCAGTTTTTC
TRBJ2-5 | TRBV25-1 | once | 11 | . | CASRSPGAQYF | TGTGCCAGCAGAAGCCCCGGGGCCCAGTACTTC
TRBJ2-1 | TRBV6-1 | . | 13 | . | CASSDLEGLEQFF | TGTGCCAGCAGTGATTTAGAGGGGCTTGAGCAGTTCTTC
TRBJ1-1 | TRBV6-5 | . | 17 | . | CASSYSIRVIGPAEAFF | TGTGCCAGCAGTTACTCGATCAGGGTAATCGGTCCGGCTGAAGCTTTCTTT
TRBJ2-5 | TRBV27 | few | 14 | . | CASSSGRLQETQYF | TGTGCCAGCAGTAGTGGTAGACTGCAAGAGACCCAGTACTTC
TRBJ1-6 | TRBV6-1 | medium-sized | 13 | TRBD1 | CASSTDRNSPLHF | TGTGCCAGCAGCACGGACAGGAATTCACCCCTCCACTTT
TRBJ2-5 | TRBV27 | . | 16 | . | CASSPLWGGGHETQYF | TGTGCCAGCAGTCCCCTGTGGGGGGGCGGGCATGAGACCCAGTACTTC
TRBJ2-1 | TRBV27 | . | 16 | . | CASSPRQGGAYNEQFF | TGTGCCAGCAGTCCTCGGCAGGGGGGCGCCTACAATGAGCAGTTCTTC
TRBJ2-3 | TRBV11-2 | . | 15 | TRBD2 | CASSPAGGRADTQYF | TGTGCCAGCAGCCCCGCGGGGGGGCGGGCAGATACGCAGTATTTT
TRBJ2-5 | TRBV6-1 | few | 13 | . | CASTRARQETQYF | TGTGCCAGCACCCGAGCGAGGCAAGAGACCCAGTACTTC
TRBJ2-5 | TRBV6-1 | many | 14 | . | CASSHGGGRETQYF | TGTGCCAGCAGTCATGGGGGAGGACGAGAGACCCAGTACTTC
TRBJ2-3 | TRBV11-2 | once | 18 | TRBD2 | CASSPGTGRGGNTETQYF | TGTGCCAGCAGCCCCGGTACCGGGCGGGGGGGAAACACAGAGACGCAGTATTTT
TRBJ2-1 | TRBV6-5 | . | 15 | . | CASSYDGSSYNEQFF | TGTGCCAGCAGTTACGACGGTAGCTCCTACAATGAGCAGTTCTTC
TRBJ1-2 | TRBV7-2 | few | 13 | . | CASSLGSSDGYTF | TGTGCCAGCAGCTTAGGCAGTTCGGATGGCTACACCTTC
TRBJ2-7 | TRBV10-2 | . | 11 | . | CASSDYDEQYF | TGCGCCAGCAGTGATTACGACGAGCAGTACTTC
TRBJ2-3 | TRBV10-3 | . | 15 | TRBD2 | CASGGLAGRGDTQYF | TGTGCCTCAGGGGGACTAGCGGGACGTGGAGATACGCAGTATTTT
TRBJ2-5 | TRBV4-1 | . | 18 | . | CASSQAGRGGRGPDTQYF | TGCGCCAGCAGCCAAGCAGGGCGCGGCGGGCGTGGCCCAGATACCCAGTACTTT